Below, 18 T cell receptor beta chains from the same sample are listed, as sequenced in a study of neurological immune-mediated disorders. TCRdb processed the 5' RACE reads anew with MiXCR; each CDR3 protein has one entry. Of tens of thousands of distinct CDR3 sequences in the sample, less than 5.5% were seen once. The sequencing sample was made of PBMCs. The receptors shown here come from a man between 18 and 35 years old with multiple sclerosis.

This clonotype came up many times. CDR3 bases: TGTGTCAATCCCAGCGATGAGCAGTTCTTC. Protein product: CVNPSDEQFF. The genes are TRBV11-1 and TRBJ2-1; D call uncertain. Germline assignment: CDR1 SGHAT and CDR2 FQDESV (reference sequence). There are 10 residues in the CDR3.

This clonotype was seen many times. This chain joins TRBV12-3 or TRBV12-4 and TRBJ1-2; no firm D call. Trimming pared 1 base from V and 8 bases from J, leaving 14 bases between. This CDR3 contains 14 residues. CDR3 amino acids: CASSLGGPSNGYTF. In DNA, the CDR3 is TGTGCCAGCAGTTTAGGCGGCCCCAGCAACGGCTACACCTTC.

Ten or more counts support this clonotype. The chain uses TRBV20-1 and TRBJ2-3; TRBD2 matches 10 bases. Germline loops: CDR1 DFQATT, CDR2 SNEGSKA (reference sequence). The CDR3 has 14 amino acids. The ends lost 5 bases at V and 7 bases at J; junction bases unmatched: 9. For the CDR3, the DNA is TGCAGTGCTGGGGGAGCGGGGGGGCCAAATACGCAGTATTTT. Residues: CSAGGAGGPNTQYF.

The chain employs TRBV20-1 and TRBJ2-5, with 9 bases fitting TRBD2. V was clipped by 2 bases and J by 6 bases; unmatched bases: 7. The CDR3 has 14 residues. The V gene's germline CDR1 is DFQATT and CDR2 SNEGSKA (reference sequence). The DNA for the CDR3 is TGCAGTGCTAGACTAGCGGGAATTGAGAAGACCCAGTACTTC. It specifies CSARLAGIEKTQYF.

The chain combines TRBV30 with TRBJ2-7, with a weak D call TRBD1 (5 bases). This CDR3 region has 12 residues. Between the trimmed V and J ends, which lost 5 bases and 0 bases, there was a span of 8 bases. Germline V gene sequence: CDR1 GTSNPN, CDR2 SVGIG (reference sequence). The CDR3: CAWDSDSYEQYF. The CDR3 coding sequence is TGTGCCTGGGACAGTGACTCCTACGAGCAGTACTTC.

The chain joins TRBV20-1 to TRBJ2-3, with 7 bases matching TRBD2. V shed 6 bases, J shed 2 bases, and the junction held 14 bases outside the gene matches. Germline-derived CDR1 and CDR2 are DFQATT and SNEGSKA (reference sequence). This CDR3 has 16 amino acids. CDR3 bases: TGCAGTGCCGCGGCCCGGACTAGGCATACCACAGATACGCAGTATTTT. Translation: CSAAARTRHTTDTQYF.

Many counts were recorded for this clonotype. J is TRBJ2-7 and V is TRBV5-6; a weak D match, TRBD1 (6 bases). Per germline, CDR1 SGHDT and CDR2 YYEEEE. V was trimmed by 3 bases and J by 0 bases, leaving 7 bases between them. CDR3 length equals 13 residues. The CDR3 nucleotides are TGTGCCAGCAGCTGGGACACCTCCTACGAGCAGTACTTC. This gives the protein CASSWDTSYEQYF.

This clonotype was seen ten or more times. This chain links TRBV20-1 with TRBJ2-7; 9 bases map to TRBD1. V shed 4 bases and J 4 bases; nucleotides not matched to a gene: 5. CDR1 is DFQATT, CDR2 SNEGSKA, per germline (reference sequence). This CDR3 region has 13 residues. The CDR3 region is CSAKQGARYEQYF. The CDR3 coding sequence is TGCAGTGCTAAACAGGGGGCGCGTTACGAGCAGTACTTC.

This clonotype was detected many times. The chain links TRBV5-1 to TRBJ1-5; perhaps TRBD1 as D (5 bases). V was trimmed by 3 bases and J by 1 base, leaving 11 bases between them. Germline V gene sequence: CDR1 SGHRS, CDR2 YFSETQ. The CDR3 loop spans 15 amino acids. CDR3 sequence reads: CASSSGAGSNQPQHF. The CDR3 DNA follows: TGCGCCAGCAGCTCCGGGGCTGGAAGCAATCAGCCCCAGCATTTT.

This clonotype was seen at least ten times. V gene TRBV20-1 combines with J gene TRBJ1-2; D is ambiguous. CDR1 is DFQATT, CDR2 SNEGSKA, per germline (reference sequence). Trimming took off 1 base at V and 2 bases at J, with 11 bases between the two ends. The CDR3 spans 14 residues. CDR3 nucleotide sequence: TGCAGTGCTAGAGTTGGAGGGTCCAACTATGGCTACACCTTC. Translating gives CSARVGGSNYGYTF.

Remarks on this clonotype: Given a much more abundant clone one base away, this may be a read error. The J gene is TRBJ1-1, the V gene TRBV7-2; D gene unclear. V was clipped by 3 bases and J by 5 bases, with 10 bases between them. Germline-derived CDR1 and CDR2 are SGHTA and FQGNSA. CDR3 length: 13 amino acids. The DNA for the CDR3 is TGTGCCAGCAGCTTTCGAAAGGGTACTGAAGCTTTCTTT. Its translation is CASSFRKGTEAFF.

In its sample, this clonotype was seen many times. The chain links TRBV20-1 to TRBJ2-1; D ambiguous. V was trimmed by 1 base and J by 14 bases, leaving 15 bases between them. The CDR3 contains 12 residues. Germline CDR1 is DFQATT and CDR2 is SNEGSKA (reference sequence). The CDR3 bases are TGCAGTGCTAGAGCCCCCACAACCGTCGAGTTCTTC. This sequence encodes CSARAPTTVEFF.

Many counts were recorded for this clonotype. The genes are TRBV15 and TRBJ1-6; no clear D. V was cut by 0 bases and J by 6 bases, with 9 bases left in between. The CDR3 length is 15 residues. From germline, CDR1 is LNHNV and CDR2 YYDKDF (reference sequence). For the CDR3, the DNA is TGTGCCACCAGCAGAGACGAGGACGGTAATTCACCCCTCCACTTT. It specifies CATSRDEDGNSPLHF.

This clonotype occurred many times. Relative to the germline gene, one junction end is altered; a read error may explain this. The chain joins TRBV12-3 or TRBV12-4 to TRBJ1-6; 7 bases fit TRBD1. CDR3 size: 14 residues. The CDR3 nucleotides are TGTGCCAGTCGGCGGACAGGCGATAATTCACCCCTCAACTTT. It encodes CASRRTGDNSPLNF.

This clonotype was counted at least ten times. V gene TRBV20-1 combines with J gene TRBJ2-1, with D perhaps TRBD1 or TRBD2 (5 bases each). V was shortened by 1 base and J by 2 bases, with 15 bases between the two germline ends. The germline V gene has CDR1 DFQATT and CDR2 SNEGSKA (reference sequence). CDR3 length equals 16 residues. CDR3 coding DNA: TGCAGTGCTAGAGGGGGACCAGGGAACACCTACAATGAGCAGTTCTTC. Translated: CSARGGPGNTYNEQFF.

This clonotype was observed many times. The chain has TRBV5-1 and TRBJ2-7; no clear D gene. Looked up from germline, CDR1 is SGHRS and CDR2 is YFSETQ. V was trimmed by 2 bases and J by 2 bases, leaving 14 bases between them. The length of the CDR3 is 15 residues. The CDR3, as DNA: TGCGCCAGCAGCTTAAGGCCTGCCACGACCTACGAGCAGTACTTC. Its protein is CASSLRPATTYEQYF. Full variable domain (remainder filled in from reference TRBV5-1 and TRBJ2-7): KAGVTQTPRYLIKTRGQQVTLSCSPISGHRSVSWYQQTPGQGLQFLFEYFSETQRNKGNFPGRFSGRQFSNSRSEMNVSTLELGDSALYLCASSLRPATTYEQYFGPGTRLTVT.

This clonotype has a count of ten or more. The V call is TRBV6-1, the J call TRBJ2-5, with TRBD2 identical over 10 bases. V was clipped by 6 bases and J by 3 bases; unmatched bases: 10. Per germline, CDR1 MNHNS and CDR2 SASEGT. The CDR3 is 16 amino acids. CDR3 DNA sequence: TGTGCCAGCAGCAAATTGACCGGGACTAGCGAAGAGACCCAGTACTTC. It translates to CASSKLTGTSEETQYF.

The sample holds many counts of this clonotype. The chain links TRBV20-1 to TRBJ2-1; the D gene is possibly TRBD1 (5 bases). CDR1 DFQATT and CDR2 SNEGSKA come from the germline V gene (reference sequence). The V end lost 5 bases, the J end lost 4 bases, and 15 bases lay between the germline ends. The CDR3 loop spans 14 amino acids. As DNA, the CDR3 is TGCAGTGCTCTCAGGGTGAACCTATACAATGAGCAGTTCTTC. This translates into CSALRVNLYNEQFF.